This passage covers 2 T cell receptor beta chains from one sample sequenced in a study of spatial heterogeneity in lung cancer. Using its own MiXCR run on the 5' RACE reads, TCRdb lists one record per CDR3 protein. There are 110,000 or so distinct CDR3 sequences in the sample; 10% to 11% occur only once, and roughly 24% lies in the top ten. Described time point: blood at routine non-recurrence follow-up after resection. The specimen comprised PBMCs, sampled at follow-up. These receptor sequences come from a female donor with early-stage non-small cell lung cancer.

The V gene is TRBV2, the J gene TRBJ1-1, with 7 bases aligning to TRBD1. The CDR3 loop spans 12 amino acids. The junction had 3 bases not matched to a gene; V was cut back by 7 bases and J by 4 bases. Germline CDR1 and CDR2: SNHLY and FYNNEI. CDR3 sequence: CASKRGPTEAFF. CDR3 in DNA: TGTGCCAGCAAGAGGGGGCCCACTGAAGCTTTCTTT. Together with reference TRBV2 and TRBJ1-1, the CDR3 gives the full variable domain: EPEVTQTPSHQVTQMGQEVILRCVPISNHLYFYWYRQILGQKVEFLVSFYNNEISEKSEIFDDQFSVERPDGSNFTLKIRSTKLEDSAMYFCASKRGPTEAFFGQGTRLTVV.

This chain links TRBV9 with TRBJ2-6, with unresolved D. Germline V gene lookup returns CDR1 SGDLS and CDR2 YYNGEE. Trimming took 4 bases from V and 1 from J, leaving 12 bases between them. The CDR3 has 16 residues. CDR3 bases: TGTGCCAGCAGCCCCCTACCCATGTCTGGGGCCAACGTCCTGACTTTC. It specifies CASSPLPMSGANVLTF.